The 26 T cell receptor beta chains below were found in one sample sequenced in a study of T cells in Graves' hyperthyroidism and ophthalmopathy. RNA transcripts were the template for amplifying TCR beta CDR3 regions. First-round RT-PCR targeting the TCR CDR3 was performed with the HTBI primer set. TCRdb re-derived calls from the multiplex PCR reads in MiXCR, one entry per CDR3 protein. The table lists hundreds of thousands of distinct CDR3 sequences, roughly 37% of them singletons. Input material: blood. The receptor source for this set is a man younger than 35 with Graves' hyperthyroidism.

The chain is built from TRBV7-9 and TRBJ2-5, with D unclear. The CDR3 covers 13 residues. CDR1 is SEHNR and CDR2 is FQNEAQ in the germline V gene (reference sequence). Trimming pared 3 bases from V and 2 bases from J, leaving 7 bases between. For the CDR3, the DNA is TGTGCCAGCAGCTTGTGGGCTCAAGAGACCCAGTACTTC. Residues: CASSLWAQETQYF. The whole variable domain, filled in from reference TRBV7-9 and TRBJ2-5, reads DTGVSQNPRHKITKRGQNVTFRCDPISEHNRLYWYRQTLGQGPEFLTYFQNEAQLEKSRLLSDRFSAERPKGSFSTLEIQRTEQGDSAMYLCASSLWAQETQYFGPGTRLLVL.

This clonotype has a count of ten or more. The chain recombines TRBV7-9 with TRBJ1-1, with 9 bases identical to TRBD1. From germline, CDR1 is SEHNR and CDR2 FQNEAQ (reference sequence). V shed 3 bases and J 6 bases; nucleotides not matched to a gene: 2. The CDR3 is 13 amino acids. This CDR3 is CASSLTGGAEAFF. The CDR3 nucleotides are TGTGCCAGCAGCTTGACAGGGGGGGCTGAAGCTTTCTTT.

Note on this clonotype: No conserved phenylalanine or tryptophan ends this CDR3, so it is likely a read error. The chain is built from TRBV2 and TRBJ1-1; TRBD1 is a possible D gene (6 bases). The CDR3 extends over 13 amino acids. Germline V gene data show CDR1 as SNHLY and CDR2 as FYNNEI. V lost 6 bases to trimming and J lost 8 bases, with 16 bases between them. The chain's CDR3 is CASRPQGGTEAFS. CDR3 sequence (DNA): TGTGCCAGCAGACCACAGGGAGGGACCGAAGCTTTCTCT.

This clonotype has a count of ten or more. V and J are TRBV7-2 and TRBJ2-7; no definite D call. The CDR3 loop spans 13 amino acids. V lost 1 base and J lost 11, with 15 bases in between. Germline loops: CDR1 SGHTA, CDR2 FQGNSA. For the CDR3, the DNA is TGTGCCAGCAGCTTAGATAAATACTCGAAGGAGTACTTC. This gives the protein CASSLDKYSKEYF.

The rearrangement uses TRBV19 and TRBJ2-7; D might be TRBD2 (6 bases). The CDR3 is 13 amino acids. Germline V gene data show CDR1 as LNHDA and CDR2 as SQIVND (reference sequence). V lost 4 bases, J lost 7 bases, and 14 bases lay in between. In DNA, the CDR3 is TGTGCCAGTAGTACTGGGGAGGTGAATGAGCAGTACTTC. Translating it yields CASSTGEVNEQYF.

This clonotype was observed once. This could be a read error, since a much larger clone is one nucleotide away. The chain has TRBV15 and TRBJ2-7; the D gene is possibly TRBD1 (6 bases). Per the germline V gene, CDR1 is LNHNV and CDR2 is YYDKDF (reference sequence). This CDR3 has 13 amino acids. The CDR3 reads CAASRGGLDEQYF. The CDR3 DNA follows: TGTGCCGCCAGCAGAGGGGGTTTGGACGAGCAGTACTTC.

This clonotype was recorded a few times. A junction end diverges from the germline sequence, so it may reflect a read error. The DNA for the CDR3 is TGTGCCAGCAGCTTAGAGTTCCAGGACGAGCAGTACTTC. Translated: CASSLEFQDEQYF. This sequence joins TRBV5-1 and TRBJ2-7, with D uncertain. The germline V gene encodes CDR1 SGHRS and CDR2 YFSETQ. The CDR3 loop spans 13 amino acids.

The chain combines TRBV9 with TRBJ1-1; possible D gene TRBD1, 5 bases. V lost 4 bases and J 4 bases, leaving 17 bases between the germline ends. The CDR3 has 15 residues. CDR1 is SGDLS and CDR2 is YYNGEE in the germline V gene. In DNA form, the CDR3 reads TGTGCCAGCAGCCCCGCCGGGGGAACGACCACTGAAGCTTTCTTT. Residues: CASSPAGGTTTEAFF.

This clonotype was detected only a few times. The chain employs TRBV4-1 and TRBJ2-6, with D uncertain. This CDR3 is built from 18 residues. Germline V gene sequence: CDR1 MGHRA, CDR2 YSYEKL. V lost 0 bases and J 0 bases, leaving 12 bases between the germline ends. CDR3 amino acids: CASSQDHTGSSGANVLTF. CDR3 coding DNA: TGCGCCAGCAGCCAAGATCACACCGGCAGCTCTGGGGCCAACGTCCTGACTTTC.

V is TRBV29-1 and J is TRBJ2-7; D remains unclear. Germline assignment: CDR1 SQVTM and CDR2 ANQGSEA. The CDR3 is made up of 13 amino acids. Trimming cost V 0 bases and J 5 bases, with 11 bases left between them. CDR3 sequence: CSVEDRVWDEQYF. The CDR3 DNA is TGCAGCGTTGAAGATAGGGTTTGGGACGAGCAGTACTTC.

The table lists this clonotype with a few counts. The chain couples TRBV28 to TRBJ1-6; D is possibly TRBD1 (5 bases). Germline loops: CDR1 MDHEN, CDR2 SYDVKM. This CDR3 region has 14 residues. Trimming removed 2 bases from V and 9 bases from J, with 11 bases in between. In DNA, the CDR3 is TGTGCCAGCAGTTTAGGGGGTCTCGGTTCACCCCTCCACTTT. The encoded protein is CASSLGGLGSPLHF. Full variable domain (outside the CDR3, taken from reference TRBV28 and TRBJ1-6): DVKVTQSSRYLVKRTGEKVFLECVQDMDHENMFWYRQDPGLGLRLIYFSYDVKMKEKGDIPEGYSVSREKKERFSLILESASTNQTSMYLCASSLGGLGSPLHFGNGTRLTVT.

Only a few counts were recorded for this clonotype. The chain joins TRBV19 to TRBJ2-2; possibly TRBD1 for D (6 bases). CDR3 size: 14 residues. CDR1 LNHDA and CDR2 SQIVND come from the germline V gene (reference sequence). V was shortened by 7 bases and J by 0 bases, with 9 bases between the two germline ends. The CDR3 region is CASKDSPNTGELFF. The CDR3 bases are TGTGCCAGTAAGGACAGCCCGAACACCGGGGAGCTGTTTTTT.

Ten or more counts support this clonotype. The V gene is TRBV29-1, the J gene TRBJ2-6; D gene uncertain. V gave up 7 bases and J gave up 4 bases, with 11 bases separating them. Germline CDR1 SQVTM, CDR2 ANQGSEA. This CDR3 is 13 amino acids long. The CDR3 DNA is TGCAGCGCGCGACTTGAGGGGGCCAACGTCCTGACTTTC. This codes for CSARLEGANVLTF.

The chain has TRBV20-1 and TRBJ1-4, with 7 positions matching TRBD1. The trim removed 6 bases at V and 5 bases at J, leaving 6 bases unmatched. CDR1 is DFQATT and CDR2 is SNEGSKA in the germline V gene (reference sequence). The CDR3 contains 13 residues. CDR3 nucleotide sequence: TGCAGTGCCCCGGTACAGGGGAATGAAAAACTGTTTTTT. Its translation is CSAPVQGNEKLFF.

The V call is TRBV7-2, the J call TRBJ2-2; 8 nucleotides align to TRBD2. The CDR3 spans 13 residues. Germline-derived CDR1 and CDR2 are SGHTA and FQGNSA. V gave up 7 bases and J gave up 8 bases; unmatched junction bases: 6. Here the CDR3 reads CASIGGGTGELFF. Here the CDR3 DNA reads TGTGCCAGCATCGGGGGGGGGACAGGGGAGCTGTTTTTT.

The chain employs TRBV29-1 and TRBJ2-6, with D hard to call. The CDR3 consists of 10 residues. Germline assignment: CDR1 SQVTM and CDR2 ANQGSEA. The V gene lost 8 bases and the J gene lost 3 bases, with 2 bases spanning the gap. The CDR3 DNA follows: TGCAGCTTTGGGGCCAACGTCCTGACTTTC. This gives the protein CSFGANVLTF.

This chain joins TRBV13 and TRBJ2-7, with unresolved D. The CDR3 consists of 12 residues. V lost 2 bases to trimming and J lost 4 bases, with 6 bases between them. Per the germline V gene, CDR1 is PRHDT and CDR2 is FYEKMQ (reference sequence). CDR3 sequence (DNA): TGTGCCAGCAGCTTATTTCTTTACGAGCAGTACTTC. It yields the protein CASSLFLYEQYF.

The V and J genes are TRBV7-9 and TRBJ1-5; TRBD1 aligns across 8 bases. The V segment lost 4 bases and the J segment 6 bases; nucleotides outside the gene matches: 5. Germline V gene data show CDR1 as SEHNR and CDR2 as FQNEAQ (reference sequence). This CDR3 is built from 14 residues. In DNA, the CDR3 is TGTGCCAGCAGCTCGGACAGGGTCTCTCAGCCCCAGCATTTT. Protein sequence: CASSSDRVSQPQHF.

This chain uses TRBV5-6 with TRBJ2-7; D remains ambiguous. The germline V gene has CDR1 SGHDT and CDR2 YYEEEE. V was trimmed by 7 bases and J by 4 bases, leaving 15 bases between them. This CDR3 spans 13 amino acids. DNA for the CDR3: TGTGCCAGCGGCGATCTCGGGTCTTACGAGCAGTACTTC. Translation gives CASGDLGSYEQYF.

In its sample, this clonotype was seen many times. V and J are TRBV9 and TRBJ2-6; D is undetermined. CDR3 size: 15 residues. V was cut by 6 bases and J by 0 bases, with 10 bases left in between. Per the germline V gene, CDR1 is SGDLS and CDR2 is YYNGEE. DNA of the CDR3: TGTGCCAGCACCATGGCTCACTCTGGGGCCAACGTCCTGACTTTC. Protein: CASTMAHSGANVLTF.

The chain recombines TRBV29-1 with TRBJ2-7, with 10 bases matching TRBD2. With V trimmed by 4 bases and J by 5 bases, 5 bases remained unmatched. In germline, CDR1 is SQVTM, CDR2 ANQGSEA. This CDR3 contains 13 residues. This chain's CDR3 is CSVVAGGLNEQYF. In DNA form, the CDR3 reads TGCAGCGTTGTAGCGGGAGGACTTAACGAGCAGTACTTC.

Only a few counts were recorded for this clonotype. CDR3 bases: TGTGCCAGCAGCTCGAGGACAGGCTTCAAGAGCGAGCAGTACTTC. Protein product: CASSSRTGFKSEQYF. This chain uses TRBV7-9 with TRBJ2-7; 7 nucleotides match TRBD1. CDR1 is SEHNR and CDR2 is FQNEAQ in the germline V gene (reference sequence). The CDR3 totals 15 residues. The V gene end was trimmed by 4 bases and the J gene end by 6 bases; junction bases not matched to a gene: 12.

The V call is TRBV7-8, the J call TRBJ2-7, with 7 bases matching TRBD2. V was pared by 3 bases and J by 2 bases, with 10 bases of the junction left unmatched. The CDR3 runs 16 residues. Germline V gives CDR1 SGHVS, CDR2 FQNEAQ. The DNA of the CDR3 is TGTGCCAGCAGCTTTTCCGATGCGGGGGTGACCTACGAGCAGTACTTC. It translates to CASSFSDAGVTYEQYF.

This chain joins TRBV2 and TRBJ1-1; no definite D call. The length of the CDR3 is 14 residues. V was trimmed by 7 bases and J by 0 bases, leaving 12 bases between them. Germline V lookup: CDR1 SNHLY, CDR2 FYNNEI. CDR3 sequence: CASTPGVMNTEAFF. The CDR3 region has the DNA TGTGCCAGCACCCCCGGGGTAATGAACACTGAAGCTTTCTTT.

The chain has TRBV6-5 and TRBJ2-7; 7 bases are a match to TRBD2. J was trimmed by 3 bases and V by 4 bases; bases with no gene match: 12. The CDR3 length is 16 residues. CDR1 is MNHEY and CDR2 is SVGAGI in the germline V gene. CDR3 bases: TGTGCCAGCAGTTTATCGTCGCGGGAGCCATACTACGAGCAGTACTTC. Translation: CASSLSSREPYYEQYF.

This sequence joins TRBV11-2 and TRBJ2-7; 8 bases line up with TRBD2. This CDR3 contains 14 residues. The V and J ends lost 5 bases and 2 bases, in that order; junction bases with no gene match: 5. CDR1 SGHAT and CDR2 FQNNGV come from the germline V gene. CDR3 sequence: CASSQAGGPYEQYF. As DNA, the CDR3 is TGTGCCAGCAGCCAGGCGGGGGGCCCCTACGAGCAGTACTTC.